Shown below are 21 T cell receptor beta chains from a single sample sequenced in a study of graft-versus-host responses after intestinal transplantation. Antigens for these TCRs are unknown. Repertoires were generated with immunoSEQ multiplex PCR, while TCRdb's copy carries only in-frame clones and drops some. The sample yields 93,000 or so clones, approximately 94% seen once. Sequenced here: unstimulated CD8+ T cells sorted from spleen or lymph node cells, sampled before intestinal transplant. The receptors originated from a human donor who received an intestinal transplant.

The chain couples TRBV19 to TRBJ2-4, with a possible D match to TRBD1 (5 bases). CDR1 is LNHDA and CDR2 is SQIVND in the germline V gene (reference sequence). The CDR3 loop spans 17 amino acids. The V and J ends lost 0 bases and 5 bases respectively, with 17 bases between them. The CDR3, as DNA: TGTGCCAGTAGTATAGAACAAGGGGCGTCCTATGAAAACATTCAGTACTTC. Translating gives CASSIEQGASYENIQYF.

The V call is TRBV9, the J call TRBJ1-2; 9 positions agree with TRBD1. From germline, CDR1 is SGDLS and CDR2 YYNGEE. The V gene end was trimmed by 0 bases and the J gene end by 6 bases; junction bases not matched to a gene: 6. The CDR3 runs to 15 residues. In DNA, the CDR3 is TGTGCCAGCAGCGTAGATTGGGACAGGGACCATGGCTACACCTTC. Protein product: CASSVDWDRDHGYTF.

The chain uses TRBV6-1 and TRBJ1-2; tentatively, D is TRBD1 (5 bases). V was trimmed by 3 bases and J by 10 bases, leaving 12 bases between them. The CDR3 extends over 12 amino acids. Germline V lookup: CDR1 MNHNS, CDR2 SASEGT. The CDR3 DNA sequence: TGTGCCAGCAGTGACATACAGGTTGACTACACCTTC. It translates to CASSDIQVDYTF.

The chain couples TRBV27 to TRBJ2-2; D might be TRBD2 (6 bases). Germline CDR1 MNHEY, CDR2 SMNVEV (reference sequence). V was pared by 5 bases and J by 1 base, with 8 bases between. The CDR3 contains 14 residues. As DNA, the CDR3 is TGTGCCAGCAGTGGGGGAGGGAACACCGGGGAGCTGTTTTTT. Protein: CASSGGGNTGELFF.

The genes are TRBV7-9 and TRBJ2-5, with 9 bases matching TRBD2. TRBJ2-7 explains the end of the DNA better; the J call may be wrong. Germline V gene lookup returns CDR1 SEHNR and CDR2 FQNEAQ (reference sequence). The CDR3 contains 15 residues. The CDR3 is CASRPASGAPYEQYF. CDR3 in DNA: TGTGCCAGCAGGCCCGCTAGCGGGGCACCCTACGAGCAGTACTTC.

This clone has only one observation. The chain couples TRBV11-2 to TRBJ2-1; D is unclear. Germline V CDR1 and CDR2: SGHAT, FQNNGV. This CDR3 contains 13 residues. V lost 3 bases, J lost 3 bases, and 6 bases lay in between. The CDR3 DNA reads TGTGCCAGCAGCTTCAGAGGCTACAATGAGCAGTTCTTC. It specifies CASSFRGYNEQFF.

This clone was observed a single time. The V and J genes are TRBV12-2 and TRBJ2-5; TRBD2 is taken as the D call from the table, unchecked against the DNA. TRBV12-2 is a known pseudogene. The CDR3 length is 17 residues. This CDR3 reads CASRLLEGGPCQETQYF. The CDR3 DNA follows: TGTGCAAGTCGCTTATTAGAGGGGGGGCCTTGTCAGGAGACCCAGTACTTC.

CDR3 bases: TGTGCCAGTAGTATTTCCGGGACAGGGGACTTCACCTTC. Its translation is CASSISGTGDFTF. V gene TRBV19 combines with J gene TRBJ1-2, with TRBD1 matching over 10 bases. This CDR3 has 13 amino acids. The V segment lost 3 bases and the J segment 13 bases; nucleotides outside the gene matches: 8. Germline V gives CDR1 LNHDA, CDR2 SQIVND (reference sequence).

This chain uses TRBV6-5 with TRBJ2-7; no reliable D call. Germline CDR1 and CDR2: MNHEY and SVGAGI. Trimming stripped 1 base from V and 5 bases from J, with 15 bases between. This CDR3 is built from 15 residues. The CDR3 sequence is CASSYLNPNINEQYF. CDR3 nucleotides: TGTGCCAGCAGTTACTTAAACCCCAACATCAACGAGCAGTACTTC.

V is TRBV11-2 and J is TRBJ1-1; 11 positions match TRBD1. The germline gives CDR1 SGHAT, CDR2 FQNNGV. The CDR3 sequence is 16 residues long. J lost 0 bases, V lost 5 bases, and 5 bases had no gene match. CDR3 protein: CASSAWDRGLNTEAFF. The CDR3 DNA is TGTGCCAGCAGCGCTTGGGACAGGGGGTTGAACACTGAAGCTTTCTTT.

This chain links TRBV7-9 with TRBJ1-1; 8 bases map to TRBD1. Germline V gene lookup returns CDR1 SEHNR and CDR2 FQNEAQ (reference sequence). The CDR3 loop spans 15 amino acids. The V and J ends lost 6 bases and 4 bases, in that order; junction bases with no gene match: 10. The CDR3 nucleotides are TGTGCCAGCAGTTCCAGCGCACAGGGGGTCACTGAAGCTTTCTTT. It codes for CASSSSAQGVTEAFF.

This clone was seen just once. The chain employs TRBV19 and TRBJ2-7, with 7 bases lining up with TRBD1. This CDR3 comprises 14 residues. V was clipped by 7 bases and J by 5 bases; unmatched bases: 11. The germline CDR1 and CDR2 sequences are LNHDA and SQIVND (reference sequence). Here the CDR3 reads CASNAHDRDDEQYF. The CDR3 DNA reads TGTGCCAGTAATGCCCACGACAGGGACGACGAGCAGTACTTC. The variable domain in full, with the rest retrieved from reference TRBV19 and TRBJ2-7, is DGGITQSPKYLFRKEGQNVTLSCEQNLNHDAMYWYRQDPGQGLRLIYYSQIVNDFQKGDIAEGYSVSREKKESFPLTVTSAQKNPTAFYLCASNAHDRDDEQYFGPGTRLTVT.

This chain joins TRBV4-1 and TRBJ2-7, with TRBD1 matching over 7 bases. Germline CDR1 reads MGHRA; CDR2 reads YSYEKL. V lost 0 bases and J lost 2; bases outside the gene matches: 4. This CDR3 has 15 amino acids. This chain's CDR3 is CASSQEATGAYEQYF. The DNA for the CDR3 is TGCGCCAGCAGCCAAGAGGCTACAGGGGCCTACGAGCAGTACTTC.

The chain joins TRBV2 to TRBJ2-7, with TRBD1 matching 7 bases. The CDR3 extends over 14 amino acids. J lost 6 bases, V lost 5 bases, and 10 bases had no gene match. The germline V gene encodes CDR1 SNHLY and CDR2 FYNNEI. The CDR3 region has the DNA TGTGCCAGCAGTCGTTCAACAGGGGCTCGCGAGCAGTACTTC. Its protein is CASSRSTGAREQYF.

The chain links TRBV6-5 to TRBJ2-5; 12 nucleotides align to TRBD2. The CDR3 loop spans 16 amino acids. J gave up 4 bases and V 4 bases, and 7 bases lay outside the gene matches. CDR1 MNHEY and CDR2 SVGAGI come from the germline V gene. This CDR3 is CASSWASGGAGETQYF. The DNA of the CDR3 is TGTGCCAGCAGTTGGGCTAGCGGGGGGGCCGGAGAGACCCAGTACTTC.

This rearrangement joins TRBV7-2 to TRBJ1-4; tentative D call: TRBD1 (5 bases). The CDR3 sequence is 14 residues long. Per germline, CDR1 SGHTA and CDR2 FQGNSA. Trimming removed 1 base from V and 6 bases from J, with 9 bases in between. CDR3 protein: CASSLDLGDEKLFF. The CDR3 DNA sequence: TGTGCCAGCAGCTTAGACCTAGGGGATGAAAAACTGTTTTTT.

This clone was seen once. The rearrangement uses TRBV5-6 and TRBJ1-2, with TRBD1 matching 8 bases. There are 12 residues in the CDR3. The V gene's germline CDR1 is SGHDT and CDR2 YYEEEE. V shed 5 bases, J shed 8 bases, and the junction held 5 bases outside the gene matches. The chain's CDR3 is CASSSTGDGYTF. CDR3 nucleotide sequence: TGTGCCAGCAGTTCGACAGGGGACGGCTACACCTTC. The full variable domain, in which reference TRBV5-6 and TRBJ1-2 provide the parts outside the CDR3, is DAGVTQSPTHLIKTRGQQVTLRCSPKSGHDTVSWYQQALGQGPQFIFQYYEEEERQRGNFPDRFSGHQFPNYSSELNVNALLLGDSALYLCASSSTGDGYTFGSGTRLTVV.

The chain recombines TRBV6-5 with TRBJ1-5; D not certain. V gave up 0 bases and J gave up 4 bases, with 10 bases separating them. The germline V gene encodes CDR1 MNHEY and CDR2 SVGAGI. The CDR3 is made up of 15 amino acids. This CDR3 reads CASSYSIGSNQPQHF. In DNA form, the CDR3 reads TGTGCCAGCAGTTACTCGATAGGGAGTAATCAGCCCCAGCATTTT.

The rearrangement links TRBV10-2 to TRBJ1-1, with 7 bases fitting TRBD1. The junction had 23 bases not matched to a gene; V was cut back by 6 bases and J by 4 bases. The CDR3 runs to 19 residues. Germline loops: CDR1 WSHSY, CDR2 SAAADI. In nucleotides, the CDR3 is TGCGCCAGCAGCGGACAGGTTGGAGGTTCACTTACGAGGAGCACTGAAGCTTTCTTT. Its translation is CASSGQVGGSLTRSTEAFF.

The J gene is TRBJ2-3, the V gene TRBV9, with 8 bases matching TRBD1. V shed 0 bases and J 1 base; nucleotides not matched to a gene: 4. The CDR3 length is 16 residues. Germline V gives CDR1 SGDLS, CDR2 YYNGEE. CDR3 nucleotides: TGTGCCAGCAGCGTAGTGCCGACAGGGGGCACAGATACGCAGTATTTT. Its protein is CASSVVPTGGTDTQYF. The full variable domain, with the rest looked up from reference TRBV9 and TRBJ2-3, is DSGVTQTPKHLITATGQRVTLRCSPRSGDLSVYWYQQSLDQGLQFLIQYYNGEERAKGNILERFSAQQFPDLHSELNLSSLELGDSALYFCASSVVPTGGTDTQYFGPGTRLTVL.

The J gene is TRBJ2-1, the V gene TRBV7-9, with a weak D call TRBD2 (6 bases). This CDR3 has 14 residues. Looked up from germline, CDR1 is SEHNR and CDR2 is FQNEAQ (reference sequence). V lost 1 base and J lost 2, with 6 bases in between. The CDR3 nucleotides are TGTGCCAGCAGCTTAGGCGGGACCTACAATGAGCAGTTCTTC. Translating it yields CASSLGGTYNEQFF. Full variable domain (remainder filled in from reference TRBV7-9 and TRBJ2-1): DTGVSQNPRHKITKRGQNVTFRCDPISEHNRLYWYRQTLGQGPEFLTYFQNEAQLEKSRLLSDRFSAERPKGSFSTLEIQRTEQGDSAMYLCASSLGGTYNEQFFGPGTRLTVL.